What follows are 23 T cell receptor beta chains derived from one specimen sequenced in a study of blood T cell repertoires in COVID-19. Profiled with immunoSEQ multiplex PCR; TCRdb holds only in-frame clones, not every one. The sample carries more than 200,000 clones, 75% to 90% recorded once. The sample taken for sequencing was peripheral blood. These receptor sequences come from a man aged 30 to 39 with active or convalescent COVID-19.

The V and J genes are TRBV29-1 and TRBJ1-1, with TRBD1 as a possible D gene (5 bases). Trimming took 7 bases from V and 3 from J, leaving 15 bases between them. Germline CDR1 is SQVTM and CDR2 is ANQGSEA. CDR3 length: 13 residues. CDR3 DNA sequence: TGCAGCGGAGCAGGGATACGGGACACTGAAGCTTTCTTT. This gives the protein CSGAGIRDTEAFF.

V gene TRBV12-3 or TRBV12-4 combines with J gene TRBJ2-1; perhaps TRBD2 as D (6 bases). The CDR3 is 11 residues long. Trimming left V 6 bases short and J 10 bases short, with 10 bases between. The CDR3 sequence: CASSRGWEQFF. CDR3 DNA sequence: TGTGCCAGCAGCCGGGGGTGGGAGCAGTTCTTC.

The chain combines TRBV12-3 or TRBV12-4 with TRBJ1-4; no reliable D call. CDR3 length equals 13 residues. V was cut by 1 base and J by 9 bases, with 9 bases left in between. The CDR3 nucleotides are TGTGCCAGCAGTTTAGGGGCAGGTCAAAAACTGTTTTTT. Its translation is CASSLGAGQKLFF.

This chain connects TRBV11-2 to TRBJ2-1; 8 bases align to TRBD1. The CDR3 runs to 12 residues. Germline lookup yields CDR1 SGHAT and CDR2 FQNNGV. V lost 4 bases and J lost 12; bases outside the gene matches: 5. CDR3 loop: CASSSQGAPQFF. In nucleotides, the CDR3 is TGTGCCAGCAGCTCCCAGGGGGCCCCGCAGTTCTTC.

This clone has only one observation. The chain combines TRBV30 with TRBJ2-4; 8 positions match TRBD1. J gave up 9 bases and V 3 bases, and 7 bases lay outside the gene matches. The CDR3 extends over 13 amino acids. Germline CDR1 and CDR2: GTSNPN and SVGIG (reference sequence). The CDR3 reads CAWSAGGASIQYF. CDR3 bases: TGTGCCTGGAGCGCAGGGGGCGCCAGCATTCAGTACTTC.

The V gene is TRBV5-1, the J gene TRBJ2-5; TRBD2 agrees at 10 bases. Germline CDR1 and CDR2: SGHRS and YFSETQ. With 0 bases clipped from V and 1 base from J, the junction kept 3 bases outside the gene matches. This CDR3 region has 16 residues. The CDR3 DNA is TGCGCCAGCAGCTTGGCAAGCGGGGGGGCCCAAGAGACCCAGTACTTC. Its protein is CASSLASGGAQETQYF.

The gene calls are TRBV24-1 and TRBJ2-1; 7 bases line up with TRBD2. Trimming removed 4 bases from V and 7 bases from J; junction bases left unmatched: 12. The CDR3 contains 16 residues. Germline V gene sequence: CDR1 KGHDR, CDR2 SFDVKD. In nucleotides, the CDR3 is TGTGCCACCAGTGACGCGCTAGGGGCGGGAGAAAATGAGCAGTTCTTC. Amino acid sequence: CATSDALGAGENEQFF.

V gene TRBV7-8 combines with J gene TRBJ1-5; D is ambiguous. The germline V gene has CDR1 SGHVS and CDR2 FQNEAQ. The V and J ends lost 2 bases and 6 bases respectively, with 11 bases between them. The CDR3 sequence is 14 residues long. The CDR3 DNA reads TGTGCCAGCAGCTTACTGGAGACGGTTCAGCCCCAGCATTTT. This codes for CASSLLETVQPQHF.

The chain is built from TRBV24-1 and TRBJ2-7; a weak D match, TRBD1 (6 bases). Germline V gene sequence: CDR1 KGHDR, CDR2 SFDVKD. V lost 7 bases to trimming and J lost 3 bases, with 12 bases between them. The CDR3 has 13 residues. CDR3 DNA: TGTGCCACCAGGCCGGACAGAGACTACGAGCAGTACTTC. Amino acids: CATRPDRDYEQYF.

The chain links TRBV5-4 to TRBJ2-3; the D gene is possibly TRBD1 (5 bases). V lost 2 bases and J lost 2, with 6 bases in between. The CDR3 covers 13 residues. CDR1 and CDR2 (germline): SGHNT, YYREEE (reference sequence). The CDR3 region is CASSFRVTDTQYF. Here the CDR3 DNA reads TGTGCCAGCAGCTTCAGGGTCACAGATACGCAGTATTTT.

V usage is TRBV7-2 and J usage is TRBJ2-3, with a weak D call TRBD2 (6 bases). This CDR3 comprises 14 residues. Trimming removed 6 bases from V and 0 bases from J, with 10 bases in between. The germline V gene encodes CDR1 SGHTA and CDR2 FQGNSA. CDR3 sequence reads: CASRPGTSTDTQYF. The CDR3 nucleotides are TGTGCCAGCAGGCCCGGGACTAGCACAGATACGCAGTATTTT.

As for this clone: Other DNA sequences in this specimen translate into the identical CDR3. This chain uses TRBV6-5 with TRBJ2-7; 7 bases agree with TRBD1. CDR1 is MNHEY and CDR2 is SVGAGI in the germline V gene. Unmatched junction bases numbered 7, after V lost 10 bases and J lost 4 bases. The CDR3 is 12 residues long. The CDR3 DNA reads as TGTGCCACCCGGGACAGAACGTACGAGCAGTACTTC. This translates into CATRDRTYEQYF.

This chain joins TRBV10-3 and TRBJ2-7; 7 bases map to TRBD1. The germline CDR1 and CDR2 sequences are ENHRY and SYGVKD. This CDR3 is 13 amino acids long. V trimming: 6 bases; J trimming: 5 bases; junction bases outside the gene matches: 7. The CDR3, as DNA: TGTGCCATCAGCTCTCCACAGGGGAACGAGCAGTACTTC. Translated, it gives CAISSPQGNEQYF.

This rearrangement joins TRBV6-5 to TRBJ1-5; no reliable D call. The germline V gene encodes CDR1 MNHEY and CDR2 SVGAGI. Trimming took off 5 bases at V and 4 bases at J, with 9 bases between the two ends. The CDR3 spans 13 residues. CDR3 nucleotides: TGTGCCAGCAGTAAGGAGCGAAATCAGCCCCAGCATTTT. This sequence encodes CASSKERNQPQHF.

The chain couples TRBV27 to TRBJ2-1; D remains unclear. The CDR3 is made up of 17 amino acids. The germline gives CDR1 MNHEY, CDR2 SMNVEV (reference sequence). With 0 bases removed from V and 0 bases from J, the gap between germline ends came to 12 bases. The CDR3 loop reads CASSLSIRPSSYNEQFF. The CDR3 bases are TGTGCCAGCAGTTTATCGATACGTCCGAGCTCCTACAATGAGCAGTTCTTC.

The table lists this clone with a few counts. The genes are TRBV4-2 and TRBJ2-7, with unresolved D. Germline CDR1 reads LGHNA; CDR2 reads YNFKEQ. This CDR3 has 17 amino acids. V was pared by 1 base and J by 0 bases, with 16 bases between. The CDR3 region is CASSQALGASSSYEQYF. CDR3 sequence (DNA): TGTGCCAGCAGCCAAGCTCTTGGTGCGTCTAGCTCCTACGAGCAGTACTTC.

The V gene is TRBV12-1, the J gene TRBJ2-2; the table's TRBD2 call for D was not verified on the DNA. TRBV12-1 is a pseudogene segment. The CDR3 totals 19 residues. CDR3 sequence: CASSSTTSGGQKITGELFF. In DNA, the CDR3 is TGTGCCAGCAGCTCGACGACTAGCGGGGGACAAAAAATCACCGGGGAGCTGTTTTTT.

The V gene is TRBV10-1, the J gene TRBJ2-3; 10 bases are a match to TRBD2. J lost 7 bases, V lost 0 bases, and 7 bases had no gene match. Germline lookup yields CDR1 WNHNN and CDR2 SYGVQD (reference sequence). The CDR3 consists of 16 residues. CDR3 residues: CASSESIPSGGNTQYF. CDR3 coding DNA: TGCGCCAGCAGTGAGTCGATACCTAGCGGGGGTAATACGCAGTATTTT.

The chain links TRBV2 to TRBJ2-5, with 7 bases matching TRBD1. Trimming removed 4 bases from V and 5 bases from J; junction bases left unmatched: 10. CDR1 and CDR2 from the germline V gene are SNHLY and FYNNEI. The CDR3 sequence is 15 residues long. CDR3 coding DNA: TGTGCCAGCAGTGGGCTCGGGACAGTCCGGGAGACCCAGTACTTC. Protein product: CASSGLGTVRETQYF. Complete variable domain (other parts from reference TRBV2 and TRBJ2-5): EPEVTQTPSHQVTQMGQEVILRCVPISNHLYFYWYRQILGQKVEFLVSFYNNEISEKSEIFDDQFSVERPDGSNFTLKIRSTKLEDSAMYFCASSGLGTVRETQYFGPGTRLLVL.

Remarks on this clone: This sample includes further DNA sequences coding for the same CDR3. CDR3 residues: CASSLGTGGTEAFF. CDR3 DNA sequence: TGTGCCAGCTCACTCGGGACAGGGGGCACTGAAGCTTTCTTT. This chain uses TRBV18 with TRBJ1-1, with 11 nucleotides matching TRBD1. In germline, CDR1 is KGHSH, CDR2 LQKENI. The CDR3 has 14 residues. V lost 4 bases to trimming and J lost 4 bases; unmatched junction nucleotides: 2.

The chain uses TRBV5-1 and TRBJ1-2; 7 bases agree with TRBD1. The CDR3 is made up of 15 amino acids. Germline V lookup: CDR1 SGHRS, CDR2 YFSETQ. Trimming removed 0 bases from V and 1 base from J; junction bases left unmatched: 3. Written as DNA, the CDR3 is TGCGCCAGCAGCTTGGGACAGGGCCTTAACTATGGCTACACCTTC. It codes for CASSLGQGLNYGYTF.

The V call is TRBV6-5, the J call TRBJ1-1; the D gene is possibly TRBD1 (5 bases). Germline V gives CDR1 MNHEY, CDR2 SVGAGI. V lost 8 bases and J lost 1, with 14 bases in between. This CDR3 is 14 amino acids long. DNA for the CDR3: TGTGCCAGCTACAACGCAGGGCCGAACACTGAAGCTTTCTTT. Its translation is CASYNAGPNTEAFF.

The genes are TRBV9 and TRBJ2-7, with 7 bases identical to TRBD2. The CDR3 length is 15 residues. Germline trimming cut 1 base from V and 2 bases from J; bases unmatched to any gene: 6. CDR1 and CDR2 (germline): SGDLS, YYNGEE. This CDR3 is CASSVSVGLAYEQYF. CDR3 nucleotide sequence: TGTGCCAGCAGCGTAAGCGTCGGACTAGCCTACGAGCAGTACTTC.